This T cell receptor beta chain emerged from a study of blood T cell repertoires in COVID-19. Study as a whole: The origin of the acute and convalescent COVID-19 samples was the United States, Italy and Spain. Sources were T cells, B-cell-depleted T cells, or PBMCs; the material itself was cDNA or gDNA.

V dropped 3 bases and J dropped 5 bases, with 9 bases sitting between them. The CDR3 is 13 residues long. CDR1 and CDR2 (germline): SGHTA, FQGTGA. In the original processing: Amplification with reference gene primers provided the estimates of nucleated cell counts. The protocol was immunoSEQ multiplex PCR, while the TCRdb copy is restricted to in-frame clones and leaves out a portion. The V and J calls and the clone size are those of that table, but D and trimming were determined from the DNA. The profile shows 99,000 or so clones, approximately 88% of them singletons. The material sequenced was peripheral blood. The V call is TRBV7-3, the J call TRBJ2-3; D is undetermined. The clonotype originates from a human donor in a cohort sampled during active COVID-19. CDR3 protein: CASSFSVEDTQYF. Written as DNA, the CDR3 is TGTGCCAGCAGCTTCAGTGTTGAAGATACGCAGTATTTT. The variable domain in full, with the rest retrieved from reference TRBV7-3 and TRBJ2-3, is GAGVSQTPSNKVTEKGKYVELRCDPISGHTALYWYRQSLGQGPEFLIYFQGTGAADDSGLPNDRFFAVRPEGSVSTLKIQRTERGDSAVYLCASSFSVEDTQYFGPGTRLTVL.